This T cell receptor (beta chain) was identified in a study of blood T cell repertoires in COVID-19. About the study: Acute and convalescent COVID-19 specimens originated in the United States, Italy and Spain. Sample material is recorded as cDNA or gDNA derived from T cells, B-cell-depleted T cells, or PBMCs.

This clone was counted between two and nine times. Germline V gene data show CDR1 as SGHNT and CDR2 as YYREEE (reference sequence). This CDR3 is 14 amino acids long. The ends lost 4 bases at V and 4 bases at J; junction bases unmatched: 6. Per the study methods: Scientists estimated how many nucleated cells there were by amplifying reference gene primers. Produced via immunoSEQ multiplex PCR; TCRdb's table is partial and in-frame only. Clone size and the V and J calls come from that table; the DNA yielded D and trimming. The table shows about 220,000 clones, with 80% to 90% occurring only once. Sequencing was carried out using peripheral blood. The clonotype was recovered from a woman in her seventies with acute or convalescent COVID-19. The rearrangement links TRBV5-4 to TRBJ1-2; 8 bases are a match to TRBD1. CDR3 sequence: CASSVAGQAYGYTF. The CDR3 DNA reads TGTGCCAGCAGCGTGGCGGGACAGGCCTATGGCTACACCTTC.